This TCR beta chain was sequenced for a study of blood T cell repertoires in COVID-19. Study at large: Collection of acute and convalescent COVID-19 samples took place in the United States, Italy and Spain. Sources were T cells, B-cell-depleted T cells, or PBMCs; the material itself was cDNA or gDNA.

Trimming removed 3 bases from V and 0 bases from J, with 10 bases in between. The CDR3 sequence is 14 residues long. CDR1 is SGHRS and CDR2 is YFSETQ in the germline V gene. Under the authors' procedure: For nucleated cells, counts were estimated from reference gene primer amplification. Clones were read by immunoSEQ multiplex PCR, and TCRdb kept only the in-frame ones, dropping some. Clonal size and the V and J genes are those of that table, whereas D and trimming came from the DNA. The sample has roughly 180,000 clones, roughly 80% seen once. The receptor comes from a woman between 40 and 50 years old with acute COVID-19. Sample: PBMCs or T cells enriched from blood (not recorded which). This chain links TRBV5-1 with TRBJ2-7; a possible D gene is TRBD1 (6 bases). In DNA form, the CDR3 reads TGCGCCAGCAGCTCCGGGACACCCTCCTACGAGCAGTACTTC. Its translation is CASSSGTPSYEQYF.